These 10 T cell receptor beta chains share one sample of origin, sequenced in a study of cytomegalovirus exposure and HLA in healthy donors. Researchers ran the PCR with 60 Vbeta and 13 Jbeta primers. Measured with immunoSEQ multiplex PCR; TCRdb has only the in-frame clones, and not every one. In the table there are 150,000 to 200,000 clones, roughly 76% of which are singletons. The sequenced material came from PBMCs. The receptors come from a human donor in good health.

The J gene is TRBJ2-7, the V gene TRBV6-1; TRBD1 agrees at 9 bases. Germline-derived CDR1 and CDR2 are MNHNS and SASEGT. CDR3 length: 14 amino acids. V gave up 10 bases and J gave up 3 bases; unmatched junction bases: 10. The CDR3, as DNA: TGTGCCACTCCCACCGGGACAGGGAGCTACGAGCAGTACTTC. Its translation is CATPTGTGSYEQYF.

V and J are TRBV10-3 and TRBJ2-7, with 10 bases matching TRBD1. Germline V gene data show CDR1 as ENHRY and CDR2 as SYGVKD. The CDR3 runs 16 residues. The CDR3 here is CATLSGPGQGTSEQYF. The CDR3, as DNA: TGTGCGACCCTGAGCGGACCGGGACAGGGGACCTCCGAGCAGTACTTC.

V gene TRBV7-7 combines with J gene TRBJ2-2; 8 bases match TRBD1. The junction had 10 bases not matched to a gene; V was cut back by 5 bases and J by 5 bases. Germline V lookup: CDR1 SSHAT, CDR2 FNYEAQ (reference sequence). The CDR3 is made up of 16 amino acids. This chain's CDR3 is CASSPRTGITTGELFF. The CDR3 DNA reads as TGTGCCAGCAGCCCCCGGACAGGGATTACGACCGGGGAGCTGTTTTTT.

This sequence joins TRBV25-1 and TRBJ1-2; TRBD1 matches at 7 bases. The CDR3 is 12 residues long. Trimming cost V 6 bases and J 5 bases; bases outside gene matches: 3. Germline CDR1 MGHDK, CDR2 SYGVNS. DNA of the CDR3: TGTGCCAGCAGCACAGGGGTGTATGGCTACACCTTC. Amino acid sequence: CASSTGVYGYTF.

V and J are TRBV7-2 and TRBJ2-2; 10 nucleotides align to TRBD2. Losses at the gene ends were 3 bases for V and 6 bases for J; bases not matched to a gene: 7. Looked up from germline, CDR1 is SGHTA and CDR2 is FQGNSA. This CDR3 has 16 amino acids. The CDR3 loop reads CASSFIAGGGSGELFF. CDR3 sequence (DNA): TGTGCCAGCAGCTTCATAGCGGGGGGAGGGTCCGGGGAGCTGTTTTTT. Full variable domain (rest looked up from reference TRBV7-2 and TRBJ2-2): GAGVSQSPSNKVTEKGKDVELRCDPISGHTALYWYRQSLGQGLEFLIYFQGNSAPDKSGLPSDRFSAERTGGSVSTLTIQRTQQEDSAVYLCASSFIAGGGSGELFFGEGSRLTVL.

This clone was found a few times. This chain joins TRBV28 and TRBJ1-2; TRBD1 might be the D (6 bases). The V end was cut by 10 bases, the J end by 4 bases, with 34 bases between. This CDR3 comprises 19 residues. From germline, CDR1 is MDHEN and CDR2 SYDVKM. The CDR3 spells CAIPKKLPTTGLSGYGYTF. The CDR3 coding sequence is TGTGCCATCCCAAAAAAGCTCCCGACAACAGGGTTATCGGGCTATGGCTACACCTTC.

The genes are TRBV6-1 and TRBJ2-7; D gene unclear. Per germline, CDR1 MNHNS and CDR2 SASEGT. This CDR3 is built from 12 residues. Trimming shortened V by 3 bases and J by 3 bases, and 6 bases separated the two germline ends. The CDR3 coding sequence is TGTGCCAGCAGTGACGTCGGCTACGAGCAGTACTTC. Amino acid sequence: CASSDVGYEQYF.

This clone came up once. The chain joins TRBV2 to TRBJ2-1; D gene uncertain. Looked up from germline, CDR1 is SNHLY and CDR2 is FYNNEI. The CDR3 loop spans 13 amino acids. The germline V and J ends were trimmed by 5 bases and 6 bases, with 11 bases remaining between them. The CDR3 loop reads CASSTPLGNEQFF. For the CDR3, the DNA is TGTGCCAGCAGTACCCCACTCGGCAATGAGCAGTTCTTC.

The table lists this clone with a few counts. CDR3 residues: CASSGQQGSNEQYF. The CDR3 coding sequence is TGTGCCAGCAGCGGCCAACAGGGTTCCAACGAGCAGTACTTC. The V gene is TRBV21-1, the J gene TRBJ2-7; no DNA check was done on the table's D call, TRBD1. TRBV21-1 is flagged as a pseudogene. The CDR3 runs to 14 residues.

The V and J genes are TRBV6-5 and TRBJ2-2; tentative D call: TRBD2 (5 bases). The germline V gene encodes CDR1 MNHEY and CDR2 SVGAGI. Trimming pared 0 bases from V and 5 bases from J, leaving 13 bases between. CDR3 length: 16 amino acids. In nucleotides, the CDR3 is TGTGCCAGCAGTTACTCGTGGCTAGCCGGTACCGGGGAGCTGTTTTTT. Translation gives CASSYSWLAGTGELFF.